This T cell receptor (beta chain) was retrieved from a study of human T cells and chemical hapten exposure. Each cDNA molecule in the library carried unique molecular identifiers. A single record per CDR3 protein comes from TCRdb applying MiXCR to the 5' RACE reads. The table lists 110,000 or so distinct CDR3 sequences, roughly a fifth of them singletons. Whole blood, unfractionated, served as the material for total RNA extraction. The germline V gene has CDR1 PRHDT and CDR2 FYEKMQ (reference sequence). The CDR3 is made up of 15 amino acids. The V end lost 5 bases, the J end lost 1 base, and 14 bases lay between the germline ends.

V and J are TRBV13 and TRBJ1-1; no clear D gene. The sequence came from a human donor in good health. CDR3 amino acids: CASSLDGNRNTEAFF. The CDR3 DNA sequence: TGTGCCAGCAGCCTGGACGGAAACAGGAACACTGAAGCTTTCTTT. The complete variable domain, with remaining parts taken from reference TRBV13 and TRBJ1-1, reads AAGVIQSPRHLIKEKRETATLKCYPIPRHDTVYWYQQGPGQDPQFLISFYEKMQSDKGSIPDRFSAQQFSDYHSELNMSSLELGDSALYFCASSLDGNRNTEAFFGQGTRLTVV.